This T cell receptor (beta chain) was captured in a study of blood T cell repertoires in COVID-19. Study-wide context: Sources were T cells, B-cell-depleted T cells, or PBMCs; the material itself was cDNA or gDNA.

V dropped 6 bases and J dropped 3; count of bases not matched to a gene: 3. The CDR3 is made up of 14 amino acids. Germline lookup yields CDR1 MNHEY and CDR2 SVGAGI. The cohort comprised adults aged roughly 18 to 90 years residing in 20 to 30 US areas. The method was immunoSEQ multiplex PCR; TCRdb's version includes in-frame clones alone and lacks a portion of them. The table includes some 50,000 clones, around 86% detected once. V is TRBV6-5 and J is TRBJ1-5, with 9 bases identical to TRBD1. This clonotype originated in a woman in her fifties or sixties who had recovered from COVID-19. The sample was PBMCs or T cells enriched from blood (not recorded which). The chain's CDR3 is CASSQQGANQPQHF. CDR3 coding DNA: TGTGCCAGCAGCCAACAGGGGGCCAATCAGCCCCAGCATTTT.